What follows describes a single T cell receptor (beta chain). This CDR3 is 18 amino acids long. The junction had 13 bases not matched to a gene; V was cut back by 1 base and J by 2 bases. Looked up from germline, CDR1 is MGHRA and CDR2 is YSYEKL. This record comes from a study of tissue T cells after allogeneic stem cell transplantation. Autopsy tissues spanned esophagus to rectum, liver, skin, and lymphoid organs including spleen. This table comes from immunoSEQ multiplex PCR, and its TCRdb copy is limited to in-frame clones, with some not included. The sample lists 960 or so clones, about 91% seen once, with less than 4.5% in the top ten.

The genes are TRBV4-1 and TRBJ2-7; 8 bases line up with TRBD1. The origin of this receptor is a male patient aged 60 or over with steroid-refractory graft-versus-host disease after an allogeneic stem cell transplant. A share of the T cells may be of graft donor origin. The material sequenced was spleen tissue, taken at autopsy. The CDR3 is CASSQAGQASRGAYEQYF. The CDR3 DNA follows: TGCGCCAGCAGCCAAGCGGGACAGGCCTCCCGCGGGGCCTACGAGCAGTACTTC.